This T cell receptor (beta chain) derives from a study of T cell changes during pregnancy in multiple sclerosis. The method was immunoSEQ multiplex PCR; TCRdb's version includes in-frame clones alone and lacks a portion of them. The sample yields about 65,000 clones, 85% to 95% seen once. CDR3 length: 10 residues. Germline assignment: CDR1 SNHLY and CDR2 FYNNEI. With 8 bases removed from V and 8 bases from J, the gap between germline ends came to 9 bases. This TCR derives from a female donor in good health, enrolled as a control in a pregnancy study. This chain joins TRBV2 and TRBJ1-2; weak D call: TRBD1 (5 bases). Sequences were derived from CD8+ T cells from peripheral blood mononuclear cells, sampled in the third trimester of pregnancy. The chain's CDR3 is CASRGSGYTF. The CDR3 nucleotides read TGTGCCAGCCGGGGGTCAGGCTACACCTTC.